A selection of T cell receptor beta chains follows, all from one sample in a study of T cell responses to AZD1222 COVID-19 vaccine. Only in-frame clones appear in the TCRdb table, and some are missing; sequencing was by immunoSEQ multiplex PCR. This table has some 98,000 clones, 70% to 85% appearing once. The specimen was peripheral blood, collected 28 days after the second AZD1222 dose. These receptors originate from an adult who received the AZD1222 COVID-19 vaccine. The CDR3 runs from the conserved cysteine through the conserved F or W. Fields, in order: clone size, D gene, V gene, J gene, CDR3 protein, CDR3 DNA. A D gene is named only where the DNA matches it firmly. The size of a clone is reported for some rows only, either as once, few or many, or as a class for expanded clones.

-	-	TRBV30	TRBJ2-7	CAWSTGFYEQYF	TGTGCCTGGAGTACAGGGTTCTACGAGCAGTACTTC
once	TRBD1	TRBV9	TRBJ2-7	CASSVAEGQINEQYF	TGTGCCAGCAGCGTAGCTGAGGGACAGATTAACGAGCAGTACTTC
-	-	TRBV11-3	TRBJ2-5	CASSFPGGQETQYF	TGTGCCAGCAGCTTCCCCGGTGGGCAAGAGACCCAGTACTTC
-	TRBD1	TRBV5-4	TRBJ1-4	CASSIGTEPDEKLFF	TGTGCCAGCAGCATCGGGACAGAACCCGATGAAAAACTGTTTTTT
-	-	TRBV18	TRBJ2-1	CASSPPDGTRSYNEQFF	TGTGCCAGCTCACCACCGGACGGGACGCGATCCTACAATGAGCAGTTCTTC
-	-	TRBV7-2	TRBJ2-1	CASSRPGRTYNEQFF	TGTGCCAGCAGCCGCCCGGGGCGGACCTACAATGAGCAGTTCTTC
-	-	TRBV6-4	TRBJ2-3	CASSSSGDTDTQYF	TGTGCCAGCTCTAGTAGCGGTGATACAGATACGCAGTATTTT
-	-	TRBV5-1	TRBJ2-2	CASSLRAETNTGELFF	TGCGCCAGCAGCTTGAGGGCAGAGACTAACACCGGGGAGCTGTTTTTT
-	-	TRBV7-2	TRBJ1-3	CASSLPTTGTSGGNTIYF	TGTGCCAGCAGCCTACCCACGACCGGGACATCTGGAGGAAACACCATATATTTT
-	-	TRBV5-1	TRBJ2-5	CASSLAQGGRETQYF	TGCGCCAGCAGCTTGGCACAGGGTGGCCGGGAGACCCAGTACTTC
-	TRBD2	TRBV3-1/TRBV3-2	TRBJ2-5	CASSQGSGGLLETQYF	TGTGCCAGCAGCCAAGGTAGCGGGGGCCTTCTAGAGACCCAGTACTTC
-	-	TRBV4-2	TRBJ1-4	CASSLRGSGEIEKLFF	TGTGCCAGCAGCCTTCGGGGGTCAGGGGAGATTGAAAAACTGTTTTTT
-	-	TRBV6-5	TRBJ1-5	CASSYTGTENQPQHF	TGTGCCAGCAGTTACACCGGGACGGAAAATCAGCCCCAGCATTTT
-	-	TRBV5-4	TRBJ2-1	CASSLSGAGEQFF	TGTGCCAGCAGCCTCTCGGGAGCGGGTGAGCAGTTCTTC
-	-	TRBV27	TRBJ1-2	CASSPDIHGGDGYTF	TGTGCCAGCAGCCCCGACATCCACGGTGGGGATGGCTACACCTTC
-	-	TRBV19	TRBJ2-7	CASSITGWGEQYF	TGTGCCAGTAGTATAACAGGGTGGGGCGAGCAGTACTTC
few	TRBD1	TRBV5-1	TRBJ2-1	CASSFTTDRARNEQFF	TGCGCCAGCAGCTTTACGACGGACAGGGCGCGGAATGAGCAGTTCTTC
-	TRBD2	TRBV7-8	TRBJ2-7	CASSSRGGGSYEQYF	TGTGCCAGCAGCTCAAGGGGCGGCGGGAGCTACGAGCAGTACTTC
-	-	TRBV7-9	TRBJ1-6	CASSLNGNSPLHF	TGTGCCAGCAGCTTAAACGGCAATTCACCCCTCCACTTT
-	TRBD1	TRBV19	TRBJ2-5	CASSMSGAGGAETQYF	TGTGCCAGTAGTATGTCGGGGGCAGGGGGCGCGGAGACCCAGTACTTC
-	TRBD1	TRBV5-1	TRBJ2-7	CASSSGDRDYYEQYF	TGCGCCAGCAGCTCCGGGGACAGGGACTACTACGAGCAGTACTTC
-	TRBD1	TRBV19	TRBJ1-5	CASDRGTNSNQPQHF	TGTGCCAGTGACAGGGGAACTAATAGCAATCAGCCCCAGCATTTT
-	-	TRBV25-1	TRBJ1-1	CASSERVNTEAFF	TGTGCCAGCAGTGAAAGGGTGAACACTGAAGCTTTCTTT
-	TRBD1	TRBV7-9	TRBJ1-2	CASSQGPDREGYGYTF	TGTGCCAGCAGCCAGGGACCGGACAGGGAGGGCTATGGCTACACCTTC
-	-	TRBV11-1	TRBJ2-3	CASSLGVRGLQYF	TGTGCCAGCAGCTTGGGGGTGAGGGGCCTCCAGTATTTT
once	-	TRBV25-1	TRBJ1-1	CASSSTLPGRMNTEAFF	TGTGCCAGCAGTTCGACCCTCCCGGGACGGATGAACACTGAAGCTTTCTTT
once	TRBD1	TRBV18	TRBJ1-2	CASSPQDRGVYGYTF	TGTGCCAGCTCACCCCAGGACAGGGGGGTCTATGGCTACACCTTC
-	-	TRBV7-3	TRBJ1-1	CASSLNTEAFF	TGTGCCAGCAGCTTGAACACTGAAGCTTTCTTT
-	TRBD2	TRBV18	TRBJ2-5	CASSPQTSGSETQYF	TGTGCCAGCTCACCACAAACTAGCGGGAGCGAGACCCAGTACTTC
-	-	TRBV2	TRBJ1-1	CASRPNTEAFF	TGTGCCAGCAGACCGAACACTGAAGCTTTCTTT
-	-	TRBV29-1	TRBJ1-2	CSVERNRPGAANYGYTF	TGCAGCGTTGAAAGGAACCGTCCCGGGGCCGCAAACTATGGCTACACCTTC
-	-	TRBV5-4	TRBJ2-5	CASSVPGAEETQYF	TGTGCCAGCAGCGTTCCCGGGGCAGAAGAGACCCAGTACTTC
-	-	TRBV19	TRBJ1-1	CASSGKMNTEAFF	TGTGCCAGTAGTGGAAAAATGAACACTGAAGCTTTCTTT
-	-	TRBV9	TRBJ2-2	CASSGQGGISGELFF	TGTGCCAGCAGCGGACAGGGAGGTATTTCCGGGGAGCTGTTTTTT
-	-	TRBV10-3	TRBJ2-5	CAISEGLGSQETQYF	TGTGCCATCAGTGAAGGTCTAGGGAGTCAAGAGACCCAGTACTTC
-	-	TRBV5-8	TRBJ2-5	CASRRTSLPPGETQYF	TGTGCCAGCAGACGGACAAGCCTCCCTCCTGGGGAGACCCAGTACTTC
-	-	TRBV14	TRBJ1-2	CASSQDGYGYTF	TGTGCCAGCAGCCAAGACGGGTATGGCTACACCTTC
-	-	TRBV12-3/TRBV12-4	TRBJ2-4	CASSLGPGTLVF	TGTGCCAGCAGTTTAGGTCCGGGTACTCTCGTCTTC
-	-	TRBV19	TRBJ2-1	CASTAWGDEQFF	TGTGCCAGCACCGCGTGGGGCGATGAGCAGTTCTTC
-	-	TRBV7-3	TRBJ1-1	CASSPRGLPGHTEAFF	TGTGCCAGCAGCCCGCGGGGCCTCCCCGGGCACACTGAAGCTTTCTTT
-	-	TRBV2	TRBJ1-5	CASSEVQPDQPQHF	TGTGCCAGCAGTGAAGTCCAGCCTGATCAGCCCCAGCATTTT
-	-	TRBV7-2	TRBJ2-6	CASSLTSGANVLTF	TGTGCCAGCAGCTTAACCTCTGGGGCCAACGTCCTGACTTTC
-	-	TRBV5-6	TRBJ2-1	CASSLGAPLGNEQFF	TGTGCCAGCAGCTTGGGGGCCCCCCTCGGGAATGAGCAGTTCTTC